This T cell receptor beta chain came from a study of cytomegalovirus exposure and HLA in healthy donors. Looked up from germline, CDR1 is SGHRS and CDR2 is YFSETQ. The V end lost 1 base, the J end lost 4 bases, and 13 bases lay between the germline ends. This CDR3 is built from 15 residues. Repertoires were generated with immunoSEQ multiplex PCR, while TCRdb's copy carries only in-frame clones and drops some. The sample contains 71,000 or so clones, over 85% of which appear only once. The sample consisted of PBMCs. The receptor comes from a woman under 30 in good health and CMV-seronegative. The chain recombines TRBV5-1 with TRBJ2-3; a weak D match, TRBD1 (5 bases). The CDR3 nucleotides are TGCGCCAGCAGCTTGAAACAGGAGTACGCAGATACGCAGTATTTT. Translation gives CASSLKQEYADTQYF.